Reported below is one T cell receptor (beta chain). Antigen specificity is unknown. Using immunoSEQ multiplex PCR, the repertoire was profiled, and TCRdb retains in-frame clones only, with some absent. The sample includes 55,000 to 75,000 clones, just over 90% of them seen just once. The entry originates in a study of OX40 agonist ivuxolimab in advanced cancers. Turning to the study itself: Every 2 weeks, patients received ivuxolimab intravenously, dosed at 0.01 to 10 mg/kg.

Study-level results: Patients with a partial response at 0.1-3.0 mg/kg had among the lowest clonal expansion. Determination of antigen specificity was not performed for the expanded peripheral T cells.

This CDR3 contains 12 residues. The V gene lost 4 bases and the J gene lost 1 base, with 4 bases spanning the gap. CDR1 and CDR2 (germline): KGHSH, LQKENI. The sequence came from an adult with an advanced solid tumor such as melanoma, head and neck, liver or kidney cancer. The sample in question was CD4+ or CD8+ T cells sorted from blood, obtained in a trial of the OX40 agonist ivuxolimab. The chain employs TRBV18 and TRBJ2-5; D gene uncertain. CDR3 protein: CASSLSQETQYF. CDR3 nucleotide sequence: TGTGCCAGCTCACTGAGCCAAGAGACCCAGTACTTC.